Presented here are 3 T cell receptor beta chains from one specimen sequenced in a study of early T cells in non-severe SARS-CoV-2 infection. TCRdb re-analysed the 5' RACE reads in MiXCR, keeping a single row per CDR3 protein. Among 35,000 to 55,000 distinct CDR3 sequences listed, about 25% were seen once. The sample was whole blood, taken at baseline. The source is an adult who was a healthcare worker with PCR-confirmed SARS-CoV-2 infection or an uninfected control (not recorded which).

The table lists this clonotype with a few counts. The V gene is TRBV12-3 or TRBV12-4, the J gene TRBJ2-7, with TRBD1 matching over 10 bases. The CDR3 runs 17 residues. The junction had 12 bases not matched to a gene; V was cut back by 0 bases and J by 7 bases. This chain's CDR3 is CASSLAVTGGAVREQYF. DNA of the CDR3: TGTGCCAGCAGTTTAGCAGTGACAGGGGGCGCGGTGAGGGAGCAGTACTTC.

Many counts were recorded for this clonotype. The chain combines TRBV5-1 with TRBJ2-3; D may be TRBD2 (5 bases). The CDR3 runs to 13 residues. Germline V CDR1 and CDR2: SGHRS, YFSETQ. V lost 7 bases and J lost 3, with 12 bases in between. The CDR3, as DNA: TGCGCCAGCGGGGTTACGGGGACAGATACGCAGTATTTT. This gives the protein CASGVTGTDTQYF.

The chain joins TRBV20-1 to TRBJ2-7; D gene unclear. In germline, CDR1 is DFQATT, CDR2 SNEGSKA (reference sequence). The CDR3 length is 15 residues. The V end was cut by 1 base, the J end by 2 bases, with 15 bases between. CDR3 nucleotide sequence: TGCAGTGCTAGAGCTCCGGGCCAATGGGCCTACGAGCAGTACTTC. Translation gives CSARAPGQWAYEQYF.